The TCR beta chain described here comes from a study of CD8+CD57+ T cells in acquired aplastic anemia. Study-wide context: The sorted CD4+ and CD8+ cells yielded an average around 3.2 ug of DNA. The average read count for CD4+ cells in healthy donors was 8.5 million to 12 million.

General study points: Patients were compared with controls for CD8+ Simpson's diversity, and no significant difference emerged. Between patients and controls, approximately 29 CD8+ CDR3 sequences were found in common.

From germline, CDR1 is WSHSY and CDR2 SAAADI. The CDR3 contains 13 residues. This clonotype was recorded a few times. Its antigen is unidentified. This clone may be a read error of a much larger clone one base away. According to the study, genomic DNA was the template for TCR beta VDJ and CDR3 profiling. In TCRdb, the reads were re-called with MiXCR into one record per CDR3 protein. This sample carries some 140,000 distinct CDR3 sequences, more than 35% of them seen once, and the ten largest clones take 8.4%. The sequenced sample consisted of sorted CD4+, CD8+, or CD8+CD57+ T cells (not recorded which) from PBMCs. The rearrangement links TRBV10-2 to TRBJ1-2, with 7 positions matching TRBD1. This receptor was identified in a human donor in good health, serving as a control. The chain's CDR3 is CASSSGQNYGCTF. The CDR3 DNA reads TGCGCCAGCAGCTCGGGACAGAACTATGGCTGCACCTTC.